Shown below are 14 T cell receptor beta chains from a single sample sequenced in a study of tumor T cells in aggressive B-cell lymphoma. Sequenced by immunoSEQ multiplex PCR; TCRdb stores in-frame clones only, minus some. Of approximately 7,300 clones listed, approximately 83% were seen once; the top ten hold 5.2%. The sequenced sample consisted of tumor tissue. The source is an adult with diffuse large B cell lymphoma.

The chain links TRBV29-1 to TRBJ2-1; 8 nucleotides match TRBD2. V gave up 3 bases and J gave up 4 bases; unmatched junction bases: 2. The CDR3 is made up of 13 amino acids. Germline-derived CDR1 and CDR2 are SQVTM and ANQGSEA. The CDR3 protein is CSVETSEYNEQFF. Written as DNA, the CDR3 is TGCAGCGTTGAGACTAGCGAATACAATGAGCAGTTCTTC.

This chain links TRBV4-3 with TRBJ1-3; D is unclear. Trimming cost V 0 bases and J 2 bases, with 11 bases left between them. The CDR3 runs to 16 residues. The germline V gene has CDR1 LGHNA and CDR2 YSLEER. The CDR3 spells CASSQESREAGNTIYF. The CDR3 DNA reads as TGCGCCAGCAGCCAAGAATCGCGGGAGGCTGGAAACACCATATATTTT.

This chain uses TRBV30 with TRBJ2-7, with D possibly being TRBD2 (6 bases). The CDR3 extends over 14 amino acids. V gave up 0 bases and J gave up 0 bases, with 9 bases separating them. The germline V gene has CDR1 GTSNPN and CDR2 SVGIG (reference sequence). In nucleotides, the CDR3 is TGTGCCTGGAGTGTGGCGCGGGGCTCCTACGAGCAGTACTTC. Its protein is CAWSVARGSYEQYF.

The V call is TRBV30, the J call TRBJ2-1; D ambiguous. Germline lookup yields CDR1 GTSNPN and CDR2 SVGIG (reference sequence). Deletions cut 1 base from V and 12 bases from J, with 10 bases between. This CDR3 is built from 11 residues. CDR3 nucleotide sequence: TGTGCCTGGAGTGGCCGTTTAGCGCAGTTCTTC. Protein product: CAWSGRLAQFF.

This chain joins TRBV19 and TRBJ1-5; TRBD1 matches at 8 bases. Per germline, CDR1 LNHDA and CDR2 SQIVND (reference sequence). Unmatched junction bases numbered 8, after V lost 4 bases and J lost 3 bases. This CDR3 spans 16 amino acids. The CDR3 coding sequence is TGTGCCAGTAGTAGTCCCCGACAGGGGTTCAATCAGCCCCAGCATTTT. Its translation is CASSSPRQGFNQPQHF.

V usage is TRBV11-3 and J usage is TRBJ2-2, with D possibly being TRBD1 (5 bases). V dropped 3 bases and J dropped 5 bases, with 10 bases sitting between them. Germline loops: CDR1 SGHNT, CDR2 YENEEA. The CDR3 is 14 amino acids. The CDR3 loop is CASSLRKGTGELFF. The CDR3 bases are TGTGCCAGCAGCTTGCGGAAGGGGACCGGGGAGCTGTTTTTT. Full variable domain (outside the CDR3, taken from reference TRBV11-3 and TRBJ2-2): EAGVVQSPRYKIIEKKQPVAFWCNPISGHNTLYWYLQNLGQGPELLIRYENEEAVDDSQLPKDRFSAERLKGVDSTLKIQPAELGDSAVYLCASSLRKGTGELFFGEGSRLTVL.

The chain couples TRBV10-2 to TRBJ1-1; tentatively, D is TRBD1 (5 bases). V was pared by 3 bases and J by 3 bases, with 5 bases between. The CDR3 runs to 12 residues. CDR1 is WSHSY and CDR2 is SAAADI in the germline V gene. CDR3 protein: CASSEGDTEAFF. The DNA of the CDR3 is TGCGCCAGCAGTGAAGGGGACACTGAAGCTTTCTTT.

The J gene is TRBJ2-7, the V gene TRBV5-6; 9 positions match TRBD1. The length of the CDR3 is 14 residues. CDR1 is SGHDT, CDR2 YYEEEE, per germline. After removal of 5 bases from V and 4 bases from J, the junction contained 7 bases not matched to a gene. The CDR3 DNA reads as TGTGCCAGCAGACCCGGACAGGGGTCGTACGAGCAGTACTTC. It codes for CASRPGQGSYEQYF.

The CDR3 coding sequence is TGTGCCAGCAGCCACCGCTTTAGCGGCGGTGAGCAGTACTTC. This translates into CASSHRFSGGEQYF. The chain combines TRBV28 with TRBJ2-7; a weak D match, TRBD2 (6 bases). V was pared by 6 bases and J by 7 bases, with 19 bases between. This CDR3 spans 14 amino acids. The V gene's germline CDR1 is MDHEN and CDR2 SYDVKM.

The chain uses TRBV7-8 and TRBJ1-4; 9 bases align to TRBD1. Germline CDR1 reads SGHVS; CDR2 reads FQNEAQ. The CDR3 consists of 16 residues. After removal of 1 base from V and 8 bases from J, the junction contained 8 bases not matched to a gene. The CDR3 nucleotides are TGTGCCAGCAGCTTAGAGACAGGGGGTAGGGTCGAAAAACTGTTTTTT. Translating gives CASSLETGGRVEKLFF.

The CDR3: CASSLTGQPEAFF. The CDR3 nucleotides are TGTGCCAGCAGCCTGACCGGACAACCTGAAGCTTTCTTT. The chain carries TRBV4-2 and TRBJ1-1; weak D call: TRBD1 (5 bases). Trimming took 4 bases from V and 6 from J, leaving 12 bases between them. The CDR3 spans 13 residues. CDR1 is LGHNA and CDR2 is YNFKEQ in the germline V gene.

This sequence joins TRBV7-9 and TRBJ2-3, with D hard to call. There are 13 residues in the CDR3. V lost 0 bases to trimming and J lost 4 bases, with 5 bases between them. Germline assignment: CDR1 SEHNR and CDR2 FQNEAQ (reference sequence). This CDR3 is CASSLAAPDTQYF. The CDR3, as DNA: TGTGCCAGCAGCTTAGCAGCTCCAGATACGCAGTATTTT.

The chain joins TRBV30 to TRBJ2-1; 7 bases are a match to TRBD2. The CDR3 length is 11 residues. With 5 bases clipped from V and 8 bases from J, the junction kept 3 bases outside the gene matches. CDR1 is GTSNPN and CDR2 is SVGIG in the germline V gene (reference sequence). The CDR3 region is CAWGLDHEQFF. DNA of the CDR3: TGTGCCTGGGGACTAGATCATGAGCAGTTCTTC.

The genes are TRBV27 and TRBJ1-3; the D gene is possibly TRBD1 (6 bases). The V gene lost 8 bases and the J gene lost 1 base, with 12 bases spanning the gap. Germline CDR1 is MNHEY and CDR2 is SMNVEV (reference sequence). The length of the CDR3 is 14 residues. The CDR3 loop is CASRQALSGNTIYF. DNA of the CDR3: TGTGCCAGCCGACAGGCATTATCTGGAAACACCATATATTTT.